This T cell receptor beta chain came from a study of response to subunit inactivated influenza vaccine. TCRdb ran MiXCR on the RT-PCR reads and lists one entry per CDR3 protein. The sample contains more than 500,000 distinct CDR3 sequences, around 11% of which appear only once. Trimming removed 2 bases from V and 9 bases from J, with 11 bases in between. The CDR3 loop spans 13 amino acids. In this sample, this clonotype turned up a few times. This sample was also put to use in a study of T cells expressing NK-cell markers. That source notes: The authors generated TCR beta cDNA through 5'RACE template switching with UMIs. The study drew TCR beta repertoires from sorted CD3+CD56+NKG2C+, CD3+CD56+NKG2C- and CD3+CD56-NKG2C+ T cells. The study found these clonotypes also leading the CD3+CD56-NKG2C+ fraction in four donors.

This sequence was found in a man aged 50 or older who received an inactivated influenza vaccine. Sequenced material: PBMCs from blood, taken on the day of vaccination. V gene TRBV12-3 or TRBV12-4 combines with J gene TRBJ2-4; a possible D gene is TRBD2 (5 bases). This chain's CDR3 is CASSLRDSSIQYF. The CDR3 DNA is TGTGCCAGCAGTTTACGGGATTCTAGCATTCAGTACTTC.